This T cell receptor beta chain was observed in a study of cytomegalovirus exposure and HLA in healthy donors. This CDR3 contains 13 residues. CDR1 GTSNPN and CDR2 SVGIG come from the germline V gene (reference sequence). Trimming at V came to 1 base and at J to 4 bases, leaving 1 base not matched to a gene. General study findings and limits: Specific recognition of CMV antigens was confirmed in vitro for a few chains (all CMV-associated). Available immune exposure information was restricted to CMV serostatus only. In an earlier analysis, in around 590 donors, most V segments appeared productive either ~90% or ~30% of the time.

About this clone itself: Its antigen remains unknown.

The primer mix had 60 Vbeta and 13 Jbeta primers. Original data processing: In a later analysis, approximately 73 million unique TCR beta chains included roughly 11 million shared by two or more donors. Measured with immunoSEQ multiplex PCR; TCRdb has only the in-frame clones, and not every one. V and J calls and clone size are copied from that table; D and trimming were computed from the DNA. The sample has some 170,000 clones; 70% to 90% are singletons. This sequence joins TRBV30 and TRBJ1-2, with 9 bases aligning to TRBD1. The sequencing sample was made of PBMCs. The receptor was derived from a woman under 30 in good health and CMV-seronegative. CDR3 DNA sequence: TGTGCCTGGAGTGACAGGGGGCCCTATGGCTACACCTTC. It encodes CAWSDRGPYGYTF.